A single sample is the source of the 32 T cell receptor beta chains below, sequenced in a study of cytomegalovirus exposure and HLA in healthy donors. The PCR used 60 Vbeta and 13 Jbeta primers. Sequencing was performed with immunoSEQ multiplex PCR; in TCRdb, only in-frame clones are kept and a portion is missing. The profile shows approximately 93,000 clones, approximately 81% of them singletons. Sequencing was done on a sample of PBMCs. These receptor sequences come from a male donor in good health and CMV-seropositive.

The rearrangement joins TRBV7-2 to TRBJ1-6; weak D call: TRBD1 (5 bases). Germline CDR1 SGHTA, CDR2 FQGNSA. The CDR3 extends over 13 amino acids. With 6 bases removed from V and 8 bases from J, the gap between germline ends came to 11 bases. In nucleotides, the CDR3 is TGTGCCAGCAGGAGAAAAGGGGATTCACCCCTCCACTTT. This gives the protein CASRRKGDSPLHF.

The chain's CDR3 is CASSDSVAGDTEAFF. CDR3 nucleotide sequence: TGTGCCAGCAGTGACTCGGTAGCTGGAGACACTGAAGCTTTCTTT. This sequence joins TRBV6-4 and TRBJ1-1; D unresolved. The CDR3 runs to 15 residues. The V gene lost 0 bases and the J gene lost 3 bases, with 11 bases spanning the gap. Per germline, CDR1 MRHNA and CDR2 SNTAGT.

The chain combines TRBV28 with TRBJ1-4; 7 nucleotides line up with TRBD1. CDR3 length: 14 amino acids. The germline V gene has CDR1 MDHEN and CDR2 SYDVKM. V lost 4 bases, J lost 3 bases, and 2 bases stayed unmatched. CDR3 protein: CASSSTGSNEKLFF. Written as DNA, the CDR3 is TGTGCCAGCAGTTCGACAGGGTCTAATGAAAAACTGTTTTTT.

This clone was observed a handful of times. This sequence joins TRBV6-1 and TRBJ1-1, with 7 positions matching TRBD1. The CDR3 sequence is 12 residues long. V lost 4 bases to trimming and J lost 4 bases; unmatched junction nucleotides: 0. CDR1 MNHNS and CDR2 SASEGT come from the germline V gene. CDR3 coding DNA: TGTGCCAGCAGTGCAGGGGGCACTGAAGCTTTCTTT. This translates into CASSAGGTEAFF.

The gene calls are TRBV14 and TRBJ1-1, with no clear D. Germline V gene data show CDR1 as SGHDN and CDR2 as FVKESK. The V gene lost 2 bases and the J gene lost 4 bases, with 20 bases spanning the gap. The CDR3 totals 17 residues. Here the CDR3 reads CASSQYTSYRGSTEAFF. The DNA for the CDR3 is TGTGCCAGCAGCCAATATACCAGTTACCGAGGGAGCACTGAAGCTTTCTTT.

The CDR3 spells CASSPEDRGSDTQYF. The CDR3, as DNA: TGCGCCAGCAGTCCAGAGGACAGGGGGTCAGATACGCAGTATTTT. The gene calls are TRBV10-1 and TRBJ2-3, with 10 bases lining up with TRBD1. CDR1 is WNHNN and CDR2 is SYGVQD in the germline V gene (reference sequence). The CDR3 extends over 15 amino acids. Trimming took 5 bases from V and 4 from J; bases not matched to a gene: 6.

This chain joins TRBV6-5 and TRBJ1-6; 7 positions agree with TRBD1. The V and J ends lost 0 bases and 9 bases, in that order; junction bases with no gene match: 8. Germline V CDR1 and CDR2: MNHEY, SVGAGI. The CDR3 covers 16 residues. In DNA, the CDR3 is TGTGCCAGCAGTTACTCGGGGCAGGGGGAGAGTTCACCCCTCCACTTT. Translating it yields CASSYSGQGESSPLHF.

The chain joins TRBV4-2 to TRBJ1-1; D may be TRBD1 (6 bases). The V and J ends lost 0 bases and 5 bases respectively, with 16 bases between them. In germline, CDR1 is LGHNA, CDR2 YNFKEQ. This CDR3 region has 16 residues. CDR3 coding DNA: TGTGCCAGCAGCCAAGATCTTGGACAGAGGACGACTGAAGCTTTCTTT. This encodes CASSQDLGQRTTEAFF.

This rearrangement joins TRBV6-1 to TRBJ1-3; 7 bases are a match to TRBD1. The CDR3 has 15 amino acids. Losses at the gene ends were 6 bases for V and 3 bases for J; bases not matched to a gene: 8. Germline lookup yields CDR1 MNHNS and CDR2 SASEGT. Here the CDR3 reads CASRTQRDSGNTIYF. The CDR3 bases are TGTGCCAGCAGGACTCAAAGGGACAGTGGAAACACCATATATTTT.

V usage is TRBV5-4 and J usage is TRBJ2-5; weak D call: TRBD1 (6 bases). The germline CDR1 and CDR2 sequences are SGHNT and YYREEE (reference sequence). V lost 5 bases and J 5 bases, leaving 19 bases between the germline ends. There are 15 residues in the CDR3. The CDR3 bases are TGTGCCAGCAGTCGTGTGGGACAACTAGGGGAGACCCAGTACTTC. This codes for CASSRVGQLGETQYF.

The genes are TRBV10-1 and TRBJ2-7; 8 bases map to TRBD1. Germline loops: CDR1 WNHNN, CDR2 SYGVQD (reference sequence). The ends lost 0 bases at V and 5 bases at J; junction bases unmatched: 3. The CDR3 consists of 14 residues. CDR3 sequence reads: CASSESTGVDEQYF. CDR3 bases: TGCGCCAGCAGTGAGTCGACAGGGGTCGACGAGCAGTACTTC.

CDR3 amino acids: CASSLRQGFEKLFF. The CDR3 bases are TGTGCCAGCAGCCTCAGACAGGGGTTTGAAAAACTGTTTTTT. This chain uses TRBV11-3 with TRBJ1-4, with TRBD1 matching 8 bases. The germline gives CDR1 SGHNT, CDR2 YENEEA. This CDR3 is 14 amino acids long. V lost 5 bases, J lost 7 bases, and 6 bases stayed unmatched.

V usage is TRBV7-3 and J usage is TRBJ2-7, with a possible D match to TRBD2 (5 bases). Germline CDR1 and CDR2: SGHTA and FQGTGA. V was pared by 5 bases and J by 3 bases, with 20 bases between. The CDR3 is made up of 16 amino acids. The CDR3 DNA is TGTGCCAGCAGCCCTGCCCCTAGCAGGAACTTCTACGAGCAGTACTTC. Translating it yields CASSPAPSRNFYEQYF. The complete variable domain, with remaining parts taken from reference TRBV7-3 and TRBJ2-7, reads GAGVSQTPSNKVTEKGKYVELRCDPISGHTALYWYRQSLGQGPEFLIYFQGTGAADDSGLPNDRFFAVRPEGSVSTLKIQRTERGDSAVYLCASSPAPSRNFYEQYFGPGTRLTVT.

This clone was recorded a few times. The gene calls are TRBV6-5 and TRBJ1-1; D unclear. CDR1 is MNHEY, CDR2 SVGAGI, per germline. This CDR3 has 12 amino acids. V was clipped by 5 bases and J by 7 bases, with 11 bases between them. CDR3 DNA sequence: TGTGCCAGCAGTCGCTCGGGGATTGAAGCTTTCTTT. Protein sequence: CASSRSGIEAFF.

V is TRBV5-1 and J is TRBJ1-1; the D is unclear. With 0 bases removed from V and 0 bases from J, the gap between germline ends came to 6 bases. This CDR3 is 14 amino acids long. Germline lookup yields CDR1 SGHRS and CDR2 YFSETQ. This chain's CDR3 is CASSLAGMNTEAFF. The CDR3 DNA reads TGCGCCAGCAGCTTGGCCGGTATGAACACTGAAGCTTTCTTT.

The CDR3 spells CASSLNAAGGHYNEQFF. CDR3 nucleotides: TGTGCCAGCAGCCTAAATGCAGCGGGGGGACATTACAATGAGCAGTTCTTC. The chain links TRBV14 to TRBJ2-1; 9 bases are shared with TRBD2. This CDR3 contains 17 residues. Germline loops: CDR1 SGHDN, CDR2 FVKESK. Trimming at V came to 4 bases and at J to 4 bases, leaving 11 bases not matched to a gene.

The chain links TRBV14 to TRBJ2-5; TRBD1 aligns across 7 bases. CDR3 length equals 17 residues. The germline CDR1 and CDR2 sequences are SGHDN and FVKESK. The V gene end was trimmed by 0 bases and the J gene end by 2 bases; junction bases not matched to a gene: 9. CDR3 DNA: TGTGCCAGCAGCCAAGATCGTAGGGGGCCCCCGCAAGAGACCCAGTACTTC. Encoded protein: CASSQDRRGPPQETQYF.

About this clone itself: This specimen includes other DNA sequences encoding the same CDR3. CDR3 sequence reads: CASRPTGVNGYTF. The CDR3 DNA is TGTGCCAGCAGGCCAACAGGGGTCAATGGCTACACCTTC. The chain uses TRBV6-5 and TRBJ1-2; TRBD1 matches 7 bases. Germline V gene data show CDR1 as MNHEY and CDR2 as SVGAGI. V gave up 6 bases and J gave up 6 bases; unmatched junction bases: 7. The CDR3 has 13 amino acids.

This clone occurred once. The rearrangement uses TRBV7-8 and TRBJ2-3; TRBD2 matches at 10 bases. V was clipped by 7 bases and J by 4 bases; unmatched bases: 11. Looked up from germline, CDR1 is SGHVS and CDR2 is FQNEAQ. The CDR3 consists of 16 residues. In DNA, the CDR3 is TGTGCCAGCACCCTATCGGCCAGCGGGGGGGCAGATACGCAGTATTTT. This sequence encodes CASTLSASGGADTQYF.

The rearrangement joins TRBV19 to TRBJ1-1; 11 bases fit TRBD1. Trimming took 7 bases from V and 0 from J; bases not matched to a gene: 10. Germline loops: CDR1 LNHDA, CDR2 SQIVND (reference sequence). The CDR3 loop spans 17 amino acids. CDR3 DNA sequence: TGTGCCAGTAACTCAATGGACAGGGGGCGCGTGAACACTGAAGCTTTCTTT. Protein product: CASNSMDRGRVNTEAFF.

The chain is built from TRBV9 and TRBJ2-2, with TRBD2 identical over 10 bases. The V gene end was trimmed by 3 bases and the J gene end by 1 base; junction bases not matched to a gene: 6. The CDR3 has 17 residues. In germline, CDR1 is SGDLS, CDR2 YYNGEE. DNA of the CDR3: TGTGCCAGCAGCGAGAGTCAGCGGGGGGGGAACACCGGGGAGCTGTTTTTT. Translation gives CASSESQRGGNTGELFF.

V usage is TRBV30 and J usage is TRBJ2-1; maybe TRBD2 (6 bases). Per the germline V gene, CDR1 is GTSNPN and CDR2 is SVGIG (reference sequence). This CDR3 spans 11 amino acids. The ends were cut back, 4 bases at V and 12 bases at J, with 13 bases in the middle. CDR3 coding DNA: TGTGCCTGGACACCGGGGACTCTGCAGTTCTTC. This encodes CAWTPGTLQFF.

This clone is a singleton in its sample. This chain uses TRBV30 with TRBJ2-1, with D perhaps matching TRBD2 (5 bases). The CDR3 extends over 13 amino acids. V lost 0 bases and J lost 8, with 11 bases in between. The V gene's germline CDR1 is GTSNPN and CDR2 SVGIG (reference sequence). The DNA for the CDR3 is TGTGCCTGGAGTGTCGCGGCGGGCTATGAGCAGTTCTTC. Residues: CAWSVAAGYEQFF.

Concerning this clone itself: The same CDR3 is also encoded by other DNA sequences in this sample. The chain recombines TRBV2 with TRBJ1-1; tentative D call: TRBD1 (5 bases). This CDR3 has 14 residues. Trimming pared 3 bases from V and 4 bases from J, leaving 12 bases between. The germline CDR1 and CDR2 sequences are SNHLY and FYNNEI. The CDR3 region is CASSDGQGGTEAFF. DNA of the CDR3: TGTGCCAGCAGTGACGGCCAGGGTGGCACTGAAGCTTTCTTT.

In this sample, this clone turned up a few times. The chain links TRBV27 to TRBJ1-1; D is undetermined. The CDR3 extends over 11 amino acids. V shed 6 bases and J shed 11 bases, with 13 bases lying between them. Germline lookup yields CDR1 MNHEY and CDR2 SMNVEV (reference sequence). The CDR3 nucleotides are TGTGCCAGCAGACCAAAGGCTAGGGCTTTCTTT. Amino acid sequence: CASRPKARAFF.

The rearrangement uses TRBV4-1 and TRBJ2-5; a weak D match, TRBD1 (6 bases). The end of the DNA is better explained by TRBJ2-7, so the J call may be wrong. The CDR3 consists of 16 residues. Germline lookup yields CDR1 MGHRA and CDR2 YSYEKL. The CDR3 sequence is CASSQDSPGASYEQYF. The CDR3 bases are TGCGCCAGCAGCCAAGATAGCCCAGGGGCTTCCTACGAGCAGTACTTC.

This clone was counted between two and nine times. The chain joins TRBV7-2 to TRBJ1-1; D not certain. V was pared by 1 base and J by 7 bases, with 16 bases between. CDR3 size: 15 residues. Germline-derived CDR1 and CDR2 are SGHTA and FQGNSA. The CDR3 DNA reads TGTGCCAGCAGCTTAGTGCGCGGAGGGTCGAATGAAGCTTTCTTT. Its protein product is CASSLVRGGSNEAFF.

The V and J genes are TRBV6-5 and TRBJ1-5; 7 positions agree with TRBD1. The CDR3 extends over 15 amino acids. Germline trimming cut 5 bases from V and 2 bases from J; bases unmatched to any gene: 6. Germline loops: CDR1 MNHEY, CDR2 SVGAGI. The CDR3 coding sequence is TGTGCCAGCAGTACCAACAGGGGAGGCAATCAGCCCCAGCATTTT. Translation gives CASSTNRGGNQPQHF.

The chain employs TRBV2 and TRBJ2-1; 10 nucleotides line up with TRBD2. The germline CDR1 and CDR2 sequences are SNHLY and FYNNEI. The V segment lost 5 bases and the J segment 5 bases; nucleotides outside the gene matches: 12. The CDR3 extends over 17 amino acids. The chain's CDR3 is CASSILPSGGLHNEQFF. The CDR3 DNA reads TGTGCCAGCAGTATACTACCTAGCGGGGGCCTTCACAATGAGCAGTTCTTC.

This chain uses TRBV4-1 with TRBJ1-1, with D possibly TRBD1 on 5 matching bases. The CDR3 is made up of 15 amino acids. With 5 bases removed from V and 0 bases from J, the gap between germline ends came to 13 bases. The germline CDR1 and CDR2 sequences are MGHRA and YSYEKL. The CDR3 loop is CASSAPDRVNTEAFF. The CDR3 DNA reads TGCGCCAGCAGCGCTCCCGACAGAGTGAACACTGAAGCTTTCTTT.

This clone turned up a few times. V is TRBV5-1 and J is TRBJ1-5; no firm D call. This CDR3 contains 9 residues. V lost 3 bases to trimming and J lost 10 bases, with 2 bases between them. Germline CDR1 reads SGHRS; CDR2 reads YFSETQ. CDR3 region: CASSSPQHF. DNA of the CDR3: TGCGCCAGCAGCTCTCCCCAGCATTTT.

CDR3 coding DNA: TGCGCCAGCAGCCGGGACAGGGGCTACGAGCAGTACTTC. Translated: CASSRDRGYEQYF. The chain joins TRBV5-1 to TRBJ2-7, with 10 bases identical to TRBD1. The V and J ends lost 4 bases and 3 bases, in that order; junction bases with no gene match: 1. CDR1 is SGHRS and CDR2 is YFSETQ in the germline V gene. This CDR3 spans 13 amino acids.